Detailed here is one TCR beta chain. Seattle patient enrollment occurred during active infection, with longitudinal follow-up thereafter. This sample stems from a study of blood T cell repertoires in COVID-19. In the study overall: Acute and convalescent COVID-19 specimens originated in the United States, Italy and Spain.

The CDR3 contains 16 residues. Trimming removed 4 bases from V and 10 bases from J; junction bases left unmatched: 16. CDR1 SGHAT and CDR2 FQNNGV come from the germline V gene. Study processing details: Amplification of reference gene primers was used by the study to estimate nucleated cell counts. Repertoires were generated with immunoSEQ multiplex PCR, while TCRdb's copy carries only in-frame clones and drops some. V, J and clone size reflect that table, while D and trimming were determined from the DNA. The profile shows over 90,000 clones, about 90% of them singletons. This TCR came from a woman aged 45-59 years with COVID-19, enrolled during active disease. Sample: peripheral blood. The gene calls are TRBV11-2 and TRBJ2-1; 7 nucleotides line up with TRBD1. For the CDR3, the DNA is TGTGCCAGCAGCTCCCCCCCCACGAATACAGGGGCCGAGCAGTTCTTC. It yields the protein CASSSPPTNTGAEQFF.